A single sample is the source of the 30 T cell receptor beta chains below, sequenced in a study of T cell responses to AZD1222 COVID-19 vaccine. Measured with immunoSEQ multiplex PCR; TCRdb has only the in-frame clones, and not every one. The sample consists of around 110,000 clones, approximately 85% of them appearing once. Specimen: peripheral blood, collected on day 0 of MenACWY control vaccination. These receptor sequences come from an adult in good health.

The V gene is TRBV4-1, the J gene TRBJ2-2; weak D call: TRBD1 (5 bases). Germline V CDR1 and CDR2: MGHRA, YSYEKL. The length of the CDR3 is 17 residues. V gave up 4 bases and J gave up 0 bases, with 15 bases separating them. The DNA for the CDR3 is TGCGCCAGCAGCCCACCGATACAGGTTCCGAACACCGGGGAGCTGTTTTTT. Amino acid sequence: CASSPPIQVPNTGELFF.

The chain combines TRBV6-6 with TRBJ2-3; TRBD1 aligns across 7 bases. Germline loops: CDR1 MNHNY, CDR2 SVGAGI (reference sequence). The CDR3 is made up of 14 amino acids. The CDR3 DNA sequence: TGTGTAGTAGGGAAACAGGGGTGGGCAGATACGCAGTATTTT. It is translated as CVVGKQGWADTQYF.

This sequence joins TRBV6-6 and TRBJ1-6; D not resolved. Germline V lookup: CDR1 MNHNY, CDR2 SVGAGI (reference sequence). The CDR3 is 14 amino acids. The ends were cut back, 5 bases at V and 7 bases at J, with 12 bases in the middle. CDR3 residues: CASSRAGPNSPLHF. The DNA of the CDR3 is TGTGCCAGCAGTCGAGCGGGCCCGAATTCACCCCTCCACTTT.

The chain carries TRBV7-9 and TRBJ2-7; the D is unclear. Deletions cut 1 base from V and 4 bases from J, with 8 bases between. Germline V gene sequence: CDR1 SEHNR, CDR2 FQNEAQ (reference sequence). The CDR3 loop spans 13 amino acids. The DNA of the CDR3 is TGTGCCAGCAGCTTAGTCGAAGCGTACGAGCAGTACTTC. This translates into CASSLVEAYEQYF.

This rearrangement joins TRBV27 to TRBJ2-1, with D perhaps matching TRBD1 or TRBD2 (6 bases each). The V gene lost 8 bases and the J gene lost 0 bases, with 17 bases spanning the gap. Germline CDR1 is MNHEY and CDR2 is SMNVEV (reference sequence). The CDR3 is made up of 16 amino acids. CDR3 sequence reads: CASSRGQGSSYNEQFF. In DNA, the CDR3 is TGTGCCAGCTCTCGGGGGCAGGGGAGCTCCTACAATGAGCAGTTCTTC.

CDR3 in DNA: TGTGCCAGCAGTCGGGGGCCCGGCTATGGCTACACCTTC. It translates to CASSRGPGYGYTF. This chain joins TRBV5-8 and TRBJ1-2; tentative D call: TRBD1 (6 bases). The CDR3 extends over 13 amino acids. The V gene's germline CDR1 is SGHTS and CDR2 YDEGEE. V was cut by 5 bases and J by 4 bases, with 12 bases left in between.

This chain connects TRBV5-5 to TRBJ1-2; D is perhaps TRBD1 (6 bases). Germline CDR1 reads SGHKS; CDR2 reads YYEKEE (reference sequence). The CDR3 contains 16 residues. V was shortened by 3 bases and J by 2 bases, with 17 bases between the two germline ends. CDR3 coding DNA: TGTGCCAGCAGCTCGATCAGGGAAACAGGGAACTATGGCTACACCTTC. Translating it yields CASSSIRETGNYGYTF.

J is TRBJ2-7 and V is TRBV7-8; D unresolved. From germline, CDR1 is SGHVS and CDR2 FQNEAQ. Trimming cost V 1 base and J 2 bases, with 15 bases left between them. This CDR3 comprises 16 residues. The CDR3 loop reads CASSLVPTMEPYEQYF. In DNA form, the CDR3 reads TGTGCCAGCAGCTTAGTACCGACCATGGAGCCCTACGAGCAGTACTTC.

The CDR3 spells CASSRTGTDNSPLHF. CDR3 coding DNA: TGTGCCAGCAGCCGGACCGGGACAGATAATTCACCCCTCCACTTT. V and J are TRBV6-5 and TRBJ1-6; 7 bases are shared with TRBD1. Germline loops: CDR1 MNHEY, CDR2 SVGAGI. Germline trimming cut 6 bases from V and 5 bases from J; bases unmatched to any gene: 7. The CDR3 is 15 residues long.

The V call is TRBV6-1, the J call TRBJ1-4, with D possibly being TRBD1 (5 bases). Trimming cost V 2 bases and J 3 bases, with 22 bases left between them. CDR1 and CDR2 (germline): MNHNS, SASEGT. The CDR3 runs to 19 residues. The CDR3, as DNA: TGTGCCAGCAGTGAATTCCCTCCAGGGACGGCAGCAGCTAATGAAAAACTGTTTTTT. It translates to CASSEFPPGTAAANEKLFF.

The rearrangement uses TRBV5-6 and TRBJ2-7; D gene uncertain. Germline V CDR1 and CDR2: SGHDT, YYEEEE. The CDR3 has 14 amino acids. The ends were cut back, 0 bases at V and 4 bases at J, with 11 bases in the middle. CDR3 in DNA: TGTGCCAGCAGCTTGGAAGGTCCACTTTACGAGCAGTACTTC. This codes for CASSLEGPLYEQYF.

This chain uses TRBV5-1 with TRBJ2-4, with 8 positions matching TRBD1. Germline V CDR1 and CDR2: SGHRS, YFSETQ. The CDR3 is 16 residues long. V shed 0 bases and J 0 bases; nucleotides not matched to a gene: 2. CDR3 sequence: CASSLGQGQAKNIQYF. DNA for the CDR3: TGCGCCAGCAGCTTGGGACAGGGGCAAGCCAAAAACATTCAGTACTTC.

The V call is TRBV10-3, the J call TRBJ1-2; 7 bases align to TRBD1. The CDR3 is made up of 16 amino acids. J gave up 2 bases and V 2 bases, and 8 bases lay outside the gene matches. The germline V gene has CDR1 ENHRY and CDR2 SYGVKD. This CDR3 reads CAISEQIAGQNYGYTF. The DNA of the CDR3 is TGTGCCATCAGTGAGCAAATCGCGGGACAGAACTATGGCTACACCTTC.

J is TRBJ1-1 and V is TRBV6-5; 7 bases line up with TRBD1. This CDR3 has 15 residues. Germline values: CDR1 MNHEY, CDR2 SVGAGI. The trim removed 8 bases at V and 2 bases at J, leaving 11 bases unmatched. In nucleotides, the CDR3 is TGTGCCAGCCGGTCCCGGGACAGCCGAAACACTGAAGCTTTCTTT. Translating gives CASRSRDSRNTEAFF.

The CDR3 coding sequence is TGTGCCAGCAGTGAAGCCGGTGGGACTAGTCGGAACAATGAGCAGTTCTTC. Its translation: CASSEAGGTSRNNEQFF. V and J are TRBV6-1 and TRBJ2-1; 8 positions match TRBD2. Germline CDR1 reads MNHNS; CDR2 reads SASEGT. CDR3 length: 17 residues. V was pared by 0 bases and J by 5 bases, with 9 bases of the junction left unmatched.

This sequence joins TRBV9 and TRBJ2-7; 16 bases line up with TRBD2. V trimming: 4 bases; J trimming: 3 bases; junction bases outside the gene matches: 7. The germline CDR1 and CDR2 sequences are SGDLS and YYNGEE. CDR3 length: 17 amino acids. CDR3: CASSPGLAGGSLYEQYF. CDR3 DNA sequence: TGTGCCAGCAGCCCGGGACTAGCGGGGGGGAGTCTCTACGAGCAGTACTTC.

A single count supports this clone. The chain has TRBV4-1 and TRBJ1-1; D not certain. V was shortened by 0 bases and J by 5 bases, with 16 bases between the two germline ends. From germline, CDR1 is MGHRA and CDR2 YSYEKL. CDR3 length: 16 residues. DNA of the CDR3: TGCGCCAGCAGCCAAGAACCAGGCTCTATGTTGACTGAAGCTTTCTTT. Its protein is CASSQEPGSMLTEAFF.

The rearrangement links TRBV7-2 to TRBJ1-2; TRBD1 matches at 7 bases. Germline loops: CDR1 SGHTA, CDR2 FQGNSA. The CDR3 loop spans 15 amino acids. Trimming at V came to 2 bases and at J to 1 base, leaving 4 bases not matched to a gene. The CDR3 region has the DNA TGTGCCAGCAGCTTACAGGGGGTTGGTAACTATGGCTACACCTTC. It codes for CASSLQGVGNYGYTF.

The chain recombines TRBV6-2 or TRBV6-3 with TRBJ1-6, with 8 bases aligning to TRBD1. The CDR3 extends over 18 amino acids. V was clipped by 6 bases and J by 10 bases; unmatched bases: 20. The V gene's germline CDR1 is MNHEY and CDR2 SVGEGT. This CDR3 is CASSRLSSDRGGGSPLHF. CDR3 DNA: TGTGCCAGCAGCCGCCTGTCCTCCGACAGGGGAGGTGGGTCACCCCTCCACTTT.

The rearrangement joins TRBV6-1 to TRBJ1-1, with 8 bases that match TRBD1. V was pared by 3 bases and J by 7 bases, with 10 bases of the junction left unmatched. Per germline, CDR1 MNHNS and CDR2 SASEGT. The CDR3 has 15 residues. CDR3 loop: CASSDPRTGRVEAFF. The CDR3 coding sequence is TGTGCCAGCAGTGATCCAAGGACAGGGAGGGTTGAAGCTTTCTTT.

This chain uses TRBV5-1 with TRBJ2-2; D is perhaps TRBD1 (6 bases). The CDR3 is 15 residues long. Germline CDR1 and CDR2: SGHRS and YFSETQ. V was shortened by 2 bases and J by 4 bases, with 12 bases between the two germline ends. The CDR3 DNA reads TGCGCCAGCAGCTTAGGGGGTGCGGGCACCGGGGAGCTGTTTTTT. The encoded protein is CASSLGGAGTGELFF.

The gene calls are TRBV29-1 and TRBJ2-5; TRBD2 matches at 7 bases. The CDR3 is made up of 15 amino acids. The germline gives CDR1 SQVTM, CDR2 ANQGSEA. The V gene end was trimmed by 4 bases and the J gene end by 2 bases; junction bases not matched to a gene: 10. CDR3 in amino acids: CSVGGVGGGQETQYF. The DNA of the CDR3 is TGCAGCGTTGGAGGGGTAGGCGGGGGACAAGAGACCCAGTACTTC.

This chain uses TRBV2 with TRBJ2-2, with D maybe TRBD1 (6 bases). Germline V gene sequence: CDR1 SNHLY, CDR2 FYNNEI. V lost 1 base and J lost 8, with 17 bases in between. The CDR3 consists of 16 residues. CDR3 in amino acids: CASSEVTGRRSGELFF. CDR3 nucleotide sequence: TGTGCCAGCAGTGAAGTAACAGGGCGGAGGTCGGGGGAGCTGTTTTTT.

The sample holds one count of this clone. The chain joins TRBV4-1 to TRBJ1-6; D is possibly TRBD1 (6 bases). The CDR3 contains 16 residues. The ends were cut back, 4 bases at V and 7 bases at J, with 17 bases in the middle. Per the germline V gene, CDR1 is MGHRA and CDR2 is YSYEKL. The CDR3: CASSPALGAENSPLHF. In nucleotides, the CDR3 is TGCGCCAGCAGCCCAGCCTTGGGGGCGGAAAATTCACCCCTCCACTTT.

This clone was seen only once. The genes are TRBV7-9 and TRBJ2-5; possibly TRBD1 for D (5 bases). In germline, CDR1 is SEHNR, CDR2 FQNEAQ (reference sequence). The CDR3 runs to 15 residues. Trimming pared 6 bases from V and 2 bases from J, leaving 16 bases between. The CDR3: CASSRGAGVQETQYF. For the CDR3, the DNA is TGTGCCAGCAGTCGTGGGGCAGGTGTTCAAGAGACCCAGTACTTC.

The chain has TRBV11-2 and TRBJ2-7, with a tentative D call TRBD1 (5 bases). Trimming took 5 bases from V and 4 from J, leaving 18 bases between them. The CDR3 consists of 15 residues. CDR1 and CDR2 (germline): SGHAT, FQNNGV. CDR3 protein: CASSATPGKAYEQYF. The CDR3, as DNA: TGTGCCAGCAGCGCGACCCCAGGGAAAGCTTACGAGCAGTACTTC.

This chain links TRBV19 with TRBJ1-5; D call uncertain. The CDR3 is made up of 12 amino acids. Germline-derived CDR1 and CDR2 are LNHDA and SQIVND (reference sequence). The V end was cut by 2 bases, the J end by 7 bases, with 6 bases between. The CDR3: CASSILGQPQHF. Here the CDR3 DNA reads TGTGCCAGTAGTATATTAGGCCAGCCCCAGCATTTT.

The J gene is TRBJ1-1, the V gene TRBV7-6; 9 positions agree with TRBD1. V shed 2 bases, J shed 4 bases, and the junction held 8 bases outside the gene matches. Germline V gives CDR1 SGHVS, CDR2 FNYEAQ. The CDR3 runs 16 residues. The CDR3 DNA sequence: TGTGCCAGCAGCTTACAACAGGGGGCGAGGGGCACTGAAGCTTTCTTT. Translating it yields CASSLQQGARGTEAFF.

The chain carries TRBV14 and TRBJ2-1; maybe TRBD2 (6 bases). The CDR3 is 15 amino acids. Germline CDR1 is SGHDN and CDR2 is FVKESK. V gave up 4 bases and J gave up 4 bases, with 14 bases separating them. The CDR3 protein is CASSRFGTEYNEQFF. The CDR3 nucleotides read TGTGCCAGCAGCCGGTTCGGGACTGAATACAATGAGCAGTTCTTC.

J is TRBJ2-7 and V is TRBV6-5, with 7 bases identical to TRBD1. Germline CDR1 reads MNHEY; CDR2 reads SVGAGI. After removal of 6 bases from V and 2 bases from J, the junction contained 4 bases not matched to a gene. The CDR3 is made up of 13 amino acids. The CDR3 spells CASSRDRAYEQYF. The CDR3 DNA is TGTGCCAGCAGCCGGGACAGAGCCTACGAGCAGTACTTC.